This TCR beta chain derives from a study of blood T cell repertoires in COVID-19. Study details: Samples representing acute and convalescent COVID-19 were sourced from the United States, Italy and Spain. Sample material is recorded as cDNA or gDNA derived from T cells, B-cell-depleted T cells, or PBMCs.

V lost 0 bases, J lost 10 bases, and 10 bases lay in between. CDR3 length equals 13 residues. Germline V gives CDR1 KGHSH, CDR2 LQKENI. Enrolment of Seattle patients took place during active infection, and they were followed longitudinally. There are a few counts of this clone. Assay used: immunoSEQ multiplex PCR; TCRdb lists only in-frame clones, some missing. The sample carries tens of thousands of clones, about 74% recorded once. The clonotype comes from a man between 70 and 80 years old with COVID-19, enrolled during active disease. The V and J genes are TRBV18 and TRBJ2-1; D gene uncertain. Sequencing used peripheral blood. CDR3: CASSPPSSEEQFF. In nucleotides, the CDR3 is TGTGCCAGCTCACCACCCTCCTCCGAGGAGCAGTTCTTC. The entire variable domain, with the rest obtained from reference TRBV18 and TRBJ2-1, is as follows: NAGVMQNPRHLVRRRGQEARLRCSPMKGHSHVYWYRQLPEEGLKFMVYLQKENIIDESGMPKERFSAEFPKEGPSILRIQQVVRGDSAAYFCASSPPSSEEQFFGPGTRLTVL.